A single sample is the source of the 30 T cell receptor beta chains below, sequenced in a study of lymphopenia after photon versus proton radiotherapy. The data were produced by immunoSEQ multiplex PCR, yet TCRdb's version contains in-frame clones alone and is incomplete. Of about 39,000 clones listed, approximately 90% are singletons. This sample comprised peripheral blood, obtained from a patient treated with photon-based radiotherapy. The receptors come from a man in his sixties with cholangiocarcinoma.

This chain uses TRBV10-3 with TRBJ2-3; 8 bases map to TRBD1. The CDR3 sequence is 15 residues long. The trim removed 3 bases at V and 0 bases at J, leaving 2 bases unmatched. From germline, CDR1 is ENHRY and CDR2 SYGVKD. The CDR3 loop reads CAISEGQGSTDTQYF. The CDR3 region has the DNA TGTGCCATCAGTGAAGGACAGGGTAGCACAGATACGCAGTATTTT.

This chain uses TRBV7-9 with TRBJ2-4; D is perhaps TRBD1 (6 bases). Germline loops: CDR1 SEHNR, CDR2 FQNEAQ (reference sequence). The CDR3 is 14 amino acids. Trimming cost V 1 base and J 8 bases, with 12 bases left between them. The CDR3 nucleotides are TGTGCCAGCAGCTTAGGGGGGCGCTGGGACATTCAGTACTTC. Translated, it gives CASSLGGRWDIQYF. Together with reference TRBV7-9 and TRBJ2-4, the CDR3 gives the full variable domain: DTGVSQNPRHKITKRGQNVTFRCDPISEHNRLYWYRQTLGQGPEFLTYFQNEAQLEKSRLLSDRFSAERPKGSFSTLEIQRTEQGDSAMYLCASSLGGRWDIQYFGAGTRLSVL.

The chain has TRBV19 and TRBJ1-5; 9 bases are shared with TRBD1. The CDR3 loop spans 17 amino acids. The trim removed 4 bases at V and 6 bases at J, leaving 13 bases unmatched. Germline CDR1 LNHDA, CDR2 SQIVND (reference sequence). This chain's CDR3 is CASSSGSGQGRSQPQHF. The CDR3 coding sequence is TGTGCCAGTAGTAGTGGCTCGGGACAGGGCCGTAGTCAGCCCCAGCATTTT.

The chain links TRBV28 to TRBJ2-7, with no clear D. CDR3 length: 13 residues. V shed 3 bases and J shed 7 bases, with 13 bases lying between them. Per the germline V gene, CDR1 is MDHEN and CDR2 is SYDVKM. CDR3 in amino acids: CASSFLPTEEQYF. The CDR3 bases are TGTGCCAGCAGTTTCCTCCCCACGGAGGAGCAGTACTTC.

The chain joins TRBV28 to TRBJ2-7; no clear D. CDR3 length: 13 residues. V was clipped by 6 bases and J by 4 bases, with 13 bases between them. Per the germline V gene, CDR1 is MDHEN and CDR2 is SYDVKM. The CDR3 DNA is TGTGCCAGCAGGCCTGATAGTACGTACGAGCAGTACTTC. Protein: CASRPDSTYEQYF.

This chain connects TRBV7-2 to TRBJ2-7, with D unclear. This CDR3 spans 14 amino acids. Between the trimmed V and J ends, which lost 1 base and 4 bases, there was a span of 11 bases. Germline V CDR1 and CDR2: SGHTA, FQGNSA. CDR3 in amino acids: CASSLGSDGYEQYF. The DNA for the CDR3 is TGTGCCAGCAGCTTAGGGTCGGACGGTTACGAGCAGTACTTC.

The chain recombines TRBV18 with TRBJ1-4; 9 bases agree with TRBD1. J was trimmed by 7 bases and V by 5 bases; bases with no gene match: 2. This CDR3 comprises 13 residues. The germline CDR1 and CDR2 sequences are KGHSH and LQKENI. The CDR3 DNA sequence: TGTGCCAGCTCAGGACAGGGGAGTGAAAAACTGTTTTTT. Residues: CASSGQGSEKLFF.

This chain joins TRBV9 and TRBJ2-7, with D tentatively TRBD2 (6 bases). Trimming stripped 4 bases from V and 1 base from J, with 15 bases between. This CDR3 has 15 amino acids. Germline V gives CDR1 SGDLS, CDR2 YYNGEE. The chain's CDR3 is CASSFGTSGSYEQYF. The CDR3 DNA is TGTGCCAGCAGCTTCGGGACCAGCGGGTCCTACGAGCAGTACTTC.

The DNA of the CDR3 is TGCGCCAGCAGCTTGGGCCGACCGGGATCGGGTCAAGAGACCCAGTACTTC. Amino acids: CASSLGRPGSGQETQYF. The chain has TRBV5-1 and TRBJ2-5; maybe TRBD2 (5 bases). The V end was cut by 0 bases, the J end by 2 bases, with 17 bases between. The germline V gene has CDR1 SGHRS and CDR2 YFSETQ. The CDR3 sequence is 17 residues long.

The J gene is TRBJ1-1, the V gene TRBV5-1; no firm D call. Germline-derived CDR1 and CDR2 are SGHRS and YFSETQ. The CDR3 runs 14 residues. Trimming took 2 bases from V and 1 from J, leaving 9 bases between them. The CDR3 loop is CASSLGPSNTEAFF. The CDR3 bases are TGCGCCAGCAGCTTAGGGCCTTCGAACACTGAAGCTTTCTTT. Supplemented by reference TRBV5-1 and TRBJ1-1, the full variable domain reads KAGVTQTPRYLIKTRGQQVTLSCSPISGHRSVSWYQQTPGQGLQFLFEYFSETQRNKGNFPGRFSGRQFSNSRSEMNVSTLELGDSALYLCASSLGPSNTEAFFGQGTRLTVV.

This sequence joins TRBV28 and TRBJ1-5, with 7 nucleotides matching TRBD1. The V gene's germline CDR1 is MDHEN and CDR2 SYDVKM. The CDR3 is 15 residues long. V was pared by 1 base and J by 7 bases, with 7 bases of the junction left unmatched. The CDR3 loop is CASSLFRRGYQPQHF. In DNA, the CDR3 is TGTGCCAGCAGTTTATTTCGCAGGGGGTACCAGCCCCAGCATTTT.

The CDR3 spells CASSYTTRYSEQYF. The DNA for the CDR3 is TGTGCCAGCAGTTACACGACAAGGTACTCTGAGCAGTACTTC. The V call is TRBV27, the J call TRBJ2-7; D is uncertain. Trimming took off 4 bases at V and 7 bases at J, with 17 bases between the two ends. This CDR3 spans 14 amino acids. Germline V gives CDR1 MNHEY, CDR2 SMNVEV (reference sequence).

V gene TRBV7-9 combines with J gene TRBJ2-3; 7 nucleotides agree with TRBD1. Germline CDR1 and CDR2: SEHNR and FQNEAQ (reference sequence). Germline trimming cut 1 base from V and 3 bases from J; bases unmatched to any gene: 4. The CDR3 totals 15 residues. The CDR3: CASSLEQGFTDTQYF. The CDR3 coding sequence is TGTGCCAGCAGCTTAGAACAGGGGTTTACAGATACGCAGTATTTT.

The chain couples TRBV6-5 to TRBJ2-3; 9 bases align to TRBD2. Looked up from germline, CDR1 is MNHEY and CDR2 is SVGAGI. This CDR3 is 15 amino acids long. The ends lost 5 bases at V and 1 base at J; junction bases unmatched: 4. The CDR3 DNA sequence: TGTGCCAGCAGTAGGACTAGCGACGGCACAGATACGCAGTATTTT. Translation gives CASSRTSDGTDTQYF.

V gene TRBV28 combines with J gene TRBJ2-2; D is perhaps TRBD1 (6 bases). Germline V gives CDR1 MDHEN, CDR2 SYDVKM. The ends were cut back, 2 bases at V and 4 bases at J, with 20 bases in the middle. The CDR3 has 18 residues. The CDR3 nucleotides read TGTGCCAGCAGTTTAGGGAATGTAGGACAGACCGGCACCGGGGAGCTGTTTTTT. Its translation is CASSLGNVGQTGTGELFF.

This clone was found once. The chain carries TRBV10-1 and TRBJ2-2; a possible D gene is TRBD2 (6 bases). The V and J ends lost 0 bases and 4 bases respectively, with 9 bases between them. Germline V gene lookup returns CDR1 WNHNN and CDR2 SYGVQD (reference sequence). CDR3 length: 15 residues. The CDR3 region is CASSESEGRTGELFF. The DNA of the CDR3 is TGCGCCAGCAGTGAGTCGGAGGGGCGCACCGGGGAGCTGTTTTTT.

This clone is a singleton in its sample. The chain recombines TRBV7-9 with TRBJ2-7; 7 bases match TRBD1. The CDR3 has 14 residues. Germline V CDR1 and CDR2: SEHNR, FQNEAQ (reference sequence). V lost 5 bases to trimming and J lost 7 bases; unmatched junction nucleotides: 11. In DNA, the CDR3 is TGTGCCAGCAGCACTACACAGGGGCTGGGGGAGCAGTACTTC. Translating gives CASSTTQGLGEQYF.

The V gene is TRBV5-1, the J gene TRBJ2-7, with D tentatively TRBD2 (5 bases). CDR1 and CDR2 (germline): SGHRS, YFSETQ. The CDR3 consists of 14 residues. V was pared by 4 bases and J by 3 bases, with 14 bases between. The CDR3 DNA reads as TGCGCCAGCAGCCTCGGGGTTGGTGGCTACGAGCAGTACTTC. As protein: CASSLGVGGYEQYF.

The rearrangement links TRBV12-5 to TRBJ1-1; possibly TRBD1 for D (6 bases). Looked up from germline, CDR1 is LGHNT and CDR2 is FRNRAP. V lost 7 bases, J lost 1 base, and 10 bases lay in between. The CDR3 loop spans 13 amino acids. As DNA, the CDR3 is TGTGCTAGTGTTGGACAGCCGAACACTGAAGCTTTCTTT. Protein: CASVGQPNTEAFF.

The gene calls are TRBV5-1 and TRBJ2-2, with TRBD2 matching over 7 bases. CDR1 and CDR2 (germline): SGHRS, YFSETQ. V was pared by 4 bases and J by 1 base, with 1 base of the junction left unmatched. This CDR3 is 14 amino acids long. CDR3 protein: CASSRGVNTGELFF. The CDR3 DNA reads as TGCGCCAGCAGCCGGGGGGTGAACACCGGGGAGCTGTTTTTT.

This sequence joins TRBV6-5 and TRBJ2-7; D ambiguous. Germline CDR1 is MNHEY and CDR2 is SVGAGI. This CDR3 region has 15 residues. V lost 4 bases and J 2 bases, leaving 15 bases between the germline ends. CDR3 amino acids: CASSSHIDTTYEQYF. The CDR3 bases are TGTGCCAGCAGTTCGCACATCGACACGACCTACGAGCAGTACTTC.

The chain links TRBV19 to TRBJ1-5; D remains unclear. The germline V gene has CDR1 LNHDA and CDR2 SQIVND (reference sequence). This CDR3 is 13 amino acids long. The V end was cut by 3 bases, the J end by 7 bases, with 10 bases between. CDR3 sequence: CASSMRVRQPQHF. The DNA of the CDR3 is TGTGCCAGTAGTATGAGGGTTCGGCAGCCCCAGCATTTT.

This chain joins TRBV2 and TRBJ2-4, with a weak D call TRBD1 (5 bases). Germline loops: CDR1 SNHLY, CDR2 FYNNEI. The germline V and J ends were trimmed by 4 bases and 8 bases, with 12 bases remaining between them. The CDR3 contains 13 residues. This chain's CDR3 is CASSGSGLDIQYF. CDR3 sequence (DNA): TGTGCCAGCAGTGGATCAGGGTTGGACATTCAGTACTTC.

The V and J genes are TRBV7-2 and TRBJ1-5; a weak D match, TRBD1 (5 bases). The V end lost 0 bases, the J end lost 5 bases, and 5 bases lay between the germline ends. CDR3 length equals 13 residues. CDR1 is SGHTA, CDR2 FQGNSA, per germline. Written as DNA, the CDR3 is TGTGCCAGCAGCTTAGCAGGGGATCAGCCCCAGCATTTT. It specifies CASSLAGDQPQHF.

This chain uses TRBV11-3 with TRBJ1-2; unclear D gene. Germline values: CDR1 SGHNT, CDR2 YENEEA. This CDR3 is built from 17 residues. The V gene lost 3 bases and the J gene lost 9 bases, with 26 bases spanning the gap. The CDR3 sequence: CASSFPRRAGSAPSYTF. DNA of the CDR3: TGTGCCAGCAGCTTTCCCAGGAGGGCGGGGTCGGCCCCGAGCTACACCTTC. Using reference TRBV11-3 and TRBJ1-2 for the parts outside the CDR3, the full variable domain is EAGVVQSPRYKIIEKKQPVAFWCNPISGHNTLYWYLQNLGQGPELLIRYENEEAVDDSQLPKDRFSAERLKGVDSTLKIQPAELGDSAVYLCASSFPRRAGSAPSYTFGSGTRLTVV.

The chain is built from TRBV9 and TRBJ2-1; the D call may be TRBD1 or TRBD2 (5 bases each). V was shortened by 4 bases and J by 10 bases, with 15 bases between the two germline ends. There are 13 residues in the CDR3. Germline-derived CDR1 and CDR2 are SGDLS and YYNGEE. The CDR3 DNA reads TGTGCCAGCAGCCCGACCCAGGGACGAGAGCAGTTCTTC. This sequence encodes CASSPTQGREQFF.

This clone was detected once. This rearrangement joins TRBV7-9 to TRBJ2-5; D is undetermined. Per the germline V gene, CDR1 is SEHNR and CDR2 is FQNEAQ (reference sequence). Between the trimmed V and J ends, which lost 4 bases and 3 bases, there was a span of 9 bases. The CDR3 is 13 amino acids. The CDR3 is CASSWTEKETQYF. In DNA, the CDR3 is TGTGCCAGCAGCTGGACGGAAAAAGAGACCCAGTACTTC.

V and J are TRBV6-5 and TRBJ1-5; perhaps TRBD1 as D (5 bases). Germline assignment: CDR1 MNHEY and CDR2 SVGAGI. Trimming took off 6 bases at V and 2 bases at J, with 8 bases between the two ends. This CDR3 is 13 amino acids long. CDR3 nucleotides: TGTGCCAGCAGCCGGGACGGCAATCAGCCCCAGCATTTT. Its translation: CASSRDGNQPQHF.

The J gene is TRBJ2-3, the V gene TRBV11-3, with 7 bases identical to TRBD2. Germline assignment: CDR1 SGHNT and CDR2 YENEEA. The CDR3 sequence is 15 residues long. With 5 bases clipped from V and 0 bases from J, the junction kept 5 bases outside the gene matches. Written as DNA, the CDR3 is TGTGCCAGCAGCCCCTCTAGCGGAAGCACAGATACGCAGTATTTT. This gives the protein CASSPSSGSTDTQYF.

The V and J genes are TRBV5-1 and TRBJ1-2, with 9 bases aligning to TRBD1. CDR3 size: 16 residues. Trimming at V came to 4 bases and at J to 0 bases, leaving 7 bases not matched to a gene. The germline V gene encodes CDR1 SGHRS and CDR2 YFSETQ. For the CDR3, the DNA is TGCGCCAGCAGCCAGGGACAGGGCTTTACTAACTATGGCTACACCTTC. It yields the protein CASSQGQGFTNYGYTF.